Ten or more counts support the clone carrying this T cell receptor (beta chain). The data were taken from a study of CD8+CD57+ T cells in acquired aplastic anemia. For CDR3 and TCR beta VDJ profiling, genomic DNA was the template used. One entry per CDR3 protein results from TCRdb running MiXCR on the reads. Found here are under 200,000 distinct CDR3 sequences, 40% to 60% of them singletons; the top ten hold around a third. Only patients with CD8+CD57+ cell expansion on flow cytometry were chosen for sequencing. Patients were therapy-naive when their blood was sampled. The CDR3 length is 16 residues. V lost 0 bases, J lost 2 bases, and 12 bases lay in between. Germline lookup yields CDR1 SGHDN and CDR2 FVKESK.

This clonotype was obtained from a human donor with aplastic anemia. The rearrangement uses TRBV14 and TRBJ2-3, with D uncertain. The sample consisted of sorted CD4+, CD8+, or CD8+CD57+ T cells (not recorded which) from PBMCs. The CDR3 reads CASSQEWVPLTDTQYF. The CDR3 DNA sequence: TGTGCCAGCAGCCAAGAATGGGTTCCCCTCACAGATACGCAGTATTTT.